The present T cell receptor beta chain was sequenced within a study of shared clonotypes between healthy human individuals. The CDR3 contains 16 residues. Trimming at V came to 0 bases and at J to 0 bases, leaving 3 bases not matched to a gene. Germline V gives CDR1 MDHEN, CDR2 SYDVKM. A word on this clone: What it binds is not known.

It was 150 to 250 ng DNA, 33,000 or so T cell genomes, that sorted-subset replicate PCRs used. The table came from immunoSEQ multiplex PCR; TCRdb's copy has only in-frame clones and leaves some out. The table shows approximately 620,000 clones, with 95% to 98% occurring only once. Donors comprised healthy HIV-negative adults lacking recent acute infections or vaccinations. Study-level results: Sorted-subset samples were not fully sequenced, rarefaction indicated.

V gene TRBV28 combines with J gene TRBJ1-2, with 8 bases that match TRBD1. Sequenced input: naive CD4+ T cells sorted from blood. Described subset: CD45RA+ positively selected. This clonotype originated in a woman in her twenties or thirties in good health. In DNA, the CDR3 is TGTGCCAGCAGTTTATGGGCAGGGGGCCCTAACTATGGCTACACCTTC. It encodes CASSLWAGGPNYGYTF.